Listed below are T cell receptor beta chains from one sample, sequenced in a study of graft-versus-host responses after intestinal transplantation. Their antigens remain unidentified. The protocol was immunoSEQ multiplex PCR, while the TCRdb copy is restricted to in-frame clones and leaves out a portion. The repertoire holds about 85,000 clones, roughly four fifths seen once, with 15% to 20% in the top ten. Source: unstimulated CD8+ T cells sorted from spleen or lymph node cells, taken before intestinal transplant. All receptors come from a human donor who received an intestinal transplant. The CDR3 runs from the conserved cysteine through the conserved F or W. The D gene is left open where the match is weak. Clone size is stated in some rows and not others, as once, few, many or a class when expanded.

>.|TRBV27|TRBJ1-5|.
CASSLTVTQPQHF
TGTGCCAGCAGTTTAACAGTTACTCAGCCCCAGCATTTT
>.|TRBV27|TRBJ2-7|.
CASSLWGGHYEQYF
TGTGCCAGCAGTTTATGGGGGGGGCACTACGAGCAGTACTTC
>.|TRBV19|TRBJ2-7|once
CASSPGAGSYEQYF
TGTGCCAGTAGCCCCGGGGCAGGGAGTTACGAGCAGTACTTC
>TRBD2|TRBV28|TRBJ2-1|.
CASSHLADLSYNEQFF
TGTGCCAGCAGTCATCTAGCGGACCTATCCTACAATGAGCAGTTCTTC
>.|TRBV5-3|TRBJ2-1|.
CARSFKNYDRSYNEQFF
TGTGCCAGAAGCTTTAAAAATTATGACCGATCCTACAATGAGCAGTTCTTC
>TRBD2|TRBV5-1|TRBJ2-7|.
CASSLVAGETFGPGNEQYF
TGCGCCAGCAGCTTGGTGGCGGGAGAAACCTTTGGTCCGGGCAACGAGCAGTACTTC
>TRBD2|TRBV28|TRBJ2-4|.
CASRFTSGDPLAKNIQYF
TGTGCCAGCAGATTTACTAGCGGAGACCCCTTAGCCAAAAACATTCAGTACTTC
>.|TRBV4-1|TRBJ2-5|.
CASSITGPQETQYF
TGCGCCAGCAGCATAACCGGGCCCCAAGAGACCCAGTACTTC
>.|TRBV29-1|TRBJ1-2|.
CSVGGENGYTF
TGCAGCGTTGGAGGGGAAAACGGCTACACCTTC
>TRBD2|TRBV11-2|TRBJ2-1|.
CASSLTSGELYNEQFF
TGTGCCAGCAGTCTTACTAGCGGCGAATTATACAATGAGCAGTTCTTC
>.|TRBV7-6|TRBJ2-2|.
CASSFGTGTGELFF
TGTGCCAGCAGCTTTGGGACGGGCACCGGGGAGCTGTTTTTT
>TRBD1|TRBV4-1|TRBJ2-7|.
CASSQVGDSYEQYF
TGCGCCAGCAGCCAAGTGGGGGACAGCTACGAGCAGTACTTC
>TRBD2|TRBV10-1|TRBJ2-3|.
CASSDSGLAGVVGTDTQYF
TGCGCCAGCAGTGATTCCGGACTAGCGGGAGTAGTGGGCACAGATACGCAGTATTTT
>.|TRBV5-5|TRBJ1-2|few
CASSLGVGRPTVKGGYTF
TGTGCCAGCAGCTTGGGTGTGGGCCGACCGACAGTGAAGGGTGGCTACACCTTC
>.|TRBV13|TRBJ2-1|.
CASSVRGPEQFF
TGTGCCAGCAGCGTTAGGGGCCCTGAGCAGTTCTTC
>.|TRBV7-9|TRBJ2-7|.
CASSLRGSGYEQYF
TGTGCCAGCAGCTTACGAGGGTCGGGCTACGAGCAGTACTTC
>TRBD1|TRBV7-6|TRBJ2-7|few
CASSLVEGQGLGEDEQYF
TGTGCCAGCAGCTTAGTGGAAGGACAGGGCTTAGGTGAGGACGAGCAGTACTTC
>TRBD1|TRBV28|TRBJ2-7|.
CASSLGQGNEQYF
TGTGCCAGCAGCCTGGGACAGGGAAACGAGCAGTACTTC
>.|TRBV9|TRBJ2-3|few
CASSVGSGILTDTQYF
TGTGCCAGCAGCGTAGGTAGCGGCATACTCACAGATACGCAGTATTTT
>TRBD1|TRBV9|TRBJ2-7|.
CASSVGTGGTYEQYF
TGTGCCAGCAGCGTCGGGACAGGGGGCACCTACGAGCAGTACTTC
>TRBD2|TRBV7-8|TRBJ2-7|.
CASSFMAGVPSSYEQYF
TGTGCCAGCAGCTTCATGGCGGGAGTCCCGAGCTCCTACGAGCAGTACTTC
>.|TRBV23-1|TRBJ2-5|.
CASSHHPMAGVETQYF
TGCGCCAGCAGTCACCACCCCATGGCAGGAGTGGAGACCCAGTACTTC
>TRBD2|TRBV29-1|TRBJ2-5|.
CSVPGLPYQETQYF
TGCAGCGTGCCGGGACTACCGTACCAAGAGACCCAGTACTTC
>.|TRBV5-1|TRBJ2-3|.
CASSPGGAGVGDTQYF
TGCGCCAGCAGCCCTGGGGGGGCGGGAGTCGGAGATACGCAGTATTTT
>TRBD1|TRBV11-1|TRBJ1-1|medium-sized
CASSLGTGRTEAFF
TGTGCCAGCAGCTTAGGGACAGGGCGTACTGAAGCTTTCTTT
>.|TRBV7-9|TRBJ2-7|.
CASSPISYSYEQYF
TGTGCCAGCAGCCCTATCTCTTACTCCTACGAGCAGTACTTC
>.|TRBV19|TRBJ2-7|once
CASSHRDTTYEQYF
TGTGCCAGTAGTCACAGGGACACTACCTACGAGCAGTACTTC
>.|TRBV7-9|TRBJ2-5|.
CASSLGSRGQYQETQYF
TGTGCCAGCAGCTTAGGGTCGCGGGGACAGTACCAAGAGACCCAGTACTTC
>.|TRBV7-9|TRBJ1-1|.
CASSARQEAFF
TGTGCCAGCAGCGCCCGACAGGAGGCTTTCTTT
>.|TRBV28|TRBJ1-1|.
CASSLALNTEAFF
TGTGCCAGCAGTTTAGCCTTGAACACTGAAGCTTTCTTT